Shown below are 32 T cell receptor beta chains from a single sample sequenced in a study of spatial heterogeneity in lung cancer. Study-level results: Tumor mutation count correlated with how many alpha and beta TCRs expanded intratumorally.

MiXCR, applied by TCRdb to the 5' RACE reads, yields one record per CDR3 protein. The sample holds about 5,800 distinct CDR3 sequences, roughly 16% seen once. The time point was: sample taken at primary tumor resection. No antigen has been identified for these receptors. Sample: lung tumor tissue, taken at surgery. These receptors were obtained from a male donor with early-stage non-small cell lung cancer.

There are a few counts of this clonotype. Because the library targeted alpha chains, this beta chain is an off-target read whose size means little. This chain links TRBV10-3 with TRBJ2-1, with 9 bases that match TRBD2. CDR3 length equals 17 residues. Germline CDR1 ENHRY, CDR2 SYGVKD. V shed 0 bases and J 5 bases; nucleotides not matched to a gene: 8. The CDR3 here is CAISESKASGDHNEQFF. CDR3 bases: TGTGCCATCAGTGAGTCGAAGGCTAGCGGGGACCACAATGAGCAGTTCTTC.

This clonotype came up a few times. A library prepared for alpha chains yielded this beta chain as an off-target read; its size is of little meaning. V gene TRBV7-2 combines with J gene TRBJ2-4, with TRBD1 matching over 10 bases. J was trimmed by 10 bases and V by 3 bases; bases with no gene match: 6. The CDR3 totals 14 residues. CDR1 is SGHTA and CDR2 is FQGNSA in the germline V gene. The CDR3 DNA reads TGTGCCAGCAGCTTGACAGGGGGCAGGGCAATTCAGTACTTC. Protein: CASSLTGGRAIQYF.

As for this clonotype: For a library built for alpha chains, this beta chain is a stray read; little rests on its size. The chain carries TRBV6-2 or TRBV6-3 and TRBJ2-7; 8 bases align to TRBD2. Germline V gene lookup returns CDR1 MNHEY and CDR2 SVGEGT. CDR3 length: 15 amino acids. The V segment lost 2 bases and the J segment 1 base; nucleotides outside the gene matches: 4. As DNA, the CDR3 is TGTGCCAGCAGTTACCGGTCTAGCGGGTCCTACGAGCAGTACTTC. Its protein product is CASSYRSSGSYEQYF.

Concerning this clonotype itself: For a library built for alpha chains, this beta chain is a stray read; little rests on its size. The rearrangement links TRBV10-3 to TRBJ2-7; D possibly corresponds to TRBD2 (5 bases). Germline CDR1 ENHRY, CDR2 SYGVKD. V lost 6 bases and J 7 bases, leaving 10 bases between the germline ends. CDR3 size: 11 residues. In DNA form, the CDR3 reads TGTGCCATCAGGGAGGTTGGGGAGCAGTACTTC. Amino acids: CAIREVGEQYF.

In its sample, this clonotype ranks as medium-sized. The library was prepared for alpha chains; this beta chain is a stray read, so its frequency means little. The CDR3 coding sequence is TGTGCCAGCAGCCAAGAAAGAGGCGGTGAGCAGTTCTTC. Protein sequence: CASSQERGGEQFF. The rearrangement links TRBV3-1 to TRBJ2-1; D ambiguous. CDR3 length equals 13 residues. The germline V gene encodes CDR1 LGHDT and CDR2 YNNKEL (reference sequence). V was pared by 0 bases and J by 9 bases, with 9 bases between.

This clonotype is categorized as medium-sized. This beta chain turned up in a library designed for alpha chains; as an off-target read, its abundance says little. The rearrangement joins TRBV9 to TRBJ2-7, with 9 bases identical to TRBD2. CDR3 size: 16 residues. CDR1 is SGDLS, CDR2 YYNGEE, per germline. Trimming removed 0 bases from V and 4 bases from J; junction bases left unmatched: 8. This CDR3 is CASSVGPAGGQYEQYF. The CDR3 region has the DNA TGTGCCAGCAGCGTAGGCCCAGCGGGGGGACAATACGAGCAGTACTTC.

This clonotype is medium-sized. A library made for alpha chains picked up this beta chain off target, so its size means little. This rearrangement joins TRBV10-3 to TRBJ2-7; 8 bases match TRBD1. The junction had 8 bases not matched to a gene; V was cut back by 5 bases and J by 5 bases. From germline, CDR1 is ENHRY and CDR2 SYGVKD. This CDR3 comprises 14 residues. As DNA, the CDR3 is TGTGCCATCAGTTCAGGGGGCCAAGGGGACGAGCAGTACTTC. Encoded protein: CAISSGGQGDEQYF.

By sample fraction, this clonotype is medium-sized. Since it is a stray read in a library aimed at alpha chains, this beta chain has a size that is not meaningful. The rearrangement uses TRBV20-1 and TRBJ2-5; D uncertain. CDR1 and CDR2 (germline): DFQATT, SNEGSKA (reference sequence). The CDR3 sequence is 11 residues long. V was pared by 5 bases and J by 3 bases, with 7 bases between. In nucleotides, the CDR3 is TGCAGTGCTCGAGGTGAAGAGACCCAGTACTTC. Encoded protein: CSARGEETQYF.

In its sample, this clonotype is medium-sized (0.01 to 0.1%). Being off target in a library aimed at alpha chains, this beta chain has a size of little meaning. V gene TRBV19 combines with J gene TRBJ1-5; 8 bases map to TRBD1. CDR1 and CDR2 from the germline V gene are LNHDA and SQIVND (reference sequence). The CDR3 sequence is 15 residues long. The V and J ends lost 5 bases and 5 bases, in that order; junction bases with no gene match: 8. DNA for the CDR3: TGTGCCAGTAGTGAAGACAGGGGAAGGCATCAGCCCCAGCATTTT. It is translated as CASSEDRGRHQPQHF.

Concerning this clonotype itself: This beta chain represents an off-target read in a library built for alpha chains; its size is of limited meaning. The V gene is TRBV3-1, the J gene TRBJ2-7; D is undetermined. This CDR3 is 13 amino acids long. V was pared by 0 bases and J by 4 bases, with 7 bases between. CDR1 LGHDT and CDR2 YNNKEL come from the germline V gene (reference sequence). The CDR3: CASSQDRIYEQYF. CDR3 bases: TGTGCCAGCAGCCAAGACAGGATTTACGAGCAGTACTTC.

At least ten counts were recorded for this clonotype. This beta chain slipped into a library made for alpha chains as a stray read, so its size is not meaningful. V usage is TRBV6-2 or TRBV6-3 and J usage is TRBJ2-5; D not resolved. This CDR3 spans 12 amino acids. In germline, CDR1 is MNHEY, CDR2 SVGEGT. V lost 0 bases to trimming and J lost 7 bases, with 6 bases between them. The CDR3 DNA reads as TGTGCCAGCAGTTACTCGTCGGGGACCCAGTACTTC. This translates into CASSYSSGTQYF.

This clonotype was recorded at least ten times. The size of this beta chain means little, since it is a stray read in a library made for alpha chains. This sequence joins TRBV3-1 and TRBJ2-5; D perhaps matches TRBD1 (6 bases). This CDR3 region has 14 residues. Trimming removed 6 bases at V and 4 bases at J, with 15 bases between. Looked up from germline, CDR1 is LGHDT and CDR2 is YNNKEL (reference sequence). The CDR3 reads CASSNIQGRETQYF. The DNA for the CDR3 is TGTGCCAGCAGTAACATACAGGGTCGAGAGACCCAGTACTTC.

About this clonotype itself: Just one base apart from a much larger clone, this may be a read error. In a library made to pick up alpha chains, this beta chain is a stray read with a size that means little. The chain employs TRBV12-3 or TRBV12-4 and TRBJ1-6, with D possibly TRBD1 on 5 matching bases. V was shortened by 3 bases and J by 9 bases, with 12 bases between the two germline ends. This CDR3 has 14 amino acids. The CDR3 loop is CASSFRGEGSPLHF. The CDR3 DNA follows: TGTGCCAGCAGTTTCAGAGGGGAAGGTTCACCCCTCCACTTT.

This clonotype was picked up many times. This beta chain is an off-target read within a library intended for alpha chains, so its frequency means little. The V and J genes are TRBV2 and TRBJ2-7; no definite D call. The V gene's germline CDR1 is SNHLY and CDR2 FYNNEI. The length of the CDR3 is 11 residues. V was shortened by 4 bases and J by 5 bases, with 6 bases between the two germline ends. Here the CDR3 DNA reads TGTGCCAGCAGTGGGTACGACGAGCAGTACTTC. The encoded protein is CASSGYDEQYF.

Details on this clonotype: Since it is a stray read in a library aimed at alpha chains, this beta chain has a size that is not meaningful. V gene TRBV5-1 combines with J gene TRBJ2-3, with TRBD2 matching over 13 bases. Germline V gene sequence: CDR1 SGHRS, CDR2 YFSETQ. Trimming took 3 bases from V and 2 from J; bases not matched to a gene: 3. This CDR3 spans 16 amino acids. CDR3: CASSSGTSGATDTQYF. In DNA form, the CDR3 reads TGCGCCAGCAGCTCCGGGACTAGCGGGGCCACAGATACGCAGTATTTT. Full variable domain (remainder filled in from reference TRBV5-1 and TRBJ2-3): KAGVTQTPRYLIKTRGQQVTLSCSPISGHRSVSWYQQTPGQGLQFLFEYFSETQRNKGNFPGRFSGRQFSNSRSEMNVSTLELGDSALYLCASSSGTSGATDTQYFGPGTRLTVL.

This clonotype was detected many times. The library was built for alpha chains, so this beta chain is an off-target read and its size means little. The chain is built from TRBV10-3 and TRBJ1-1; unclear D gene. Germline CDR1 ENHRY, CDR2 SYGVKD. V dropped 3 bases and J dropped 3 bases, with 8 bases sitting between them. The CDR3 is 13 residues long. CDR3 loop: CAISDLVYTEAFF. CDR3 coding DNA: TGTGCCATCAGTGACCTGGTTTACACTGAAGCTTTCTTT.

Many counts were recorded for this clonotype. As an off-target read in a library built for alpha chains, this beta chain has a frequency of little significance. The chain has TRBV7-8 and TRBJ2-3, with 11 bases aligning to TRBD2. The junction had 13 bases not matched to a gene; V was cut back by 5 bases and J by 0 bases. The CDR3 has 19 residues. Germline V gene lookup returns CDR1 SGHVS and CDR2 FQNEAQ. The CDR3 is CASSQPGTSGRFSTDTQYF. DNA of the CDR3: TGTGCCAGCAGCCAGCCCGGGACTAGCGGAAGATTTAGCACAGATACGCAGTATTTT.

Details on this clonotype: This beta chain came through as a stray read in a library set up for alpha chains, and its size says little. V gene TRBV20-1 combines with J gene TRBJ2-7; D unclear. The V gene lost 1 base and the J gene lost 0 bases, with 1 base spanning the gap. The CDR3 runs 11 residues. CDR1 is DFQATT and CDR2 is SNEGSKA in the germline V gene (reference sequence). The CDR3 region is CSARASYEQYF. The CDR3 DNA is TGCAGTGCTAGAGCCTCCTACGAGCAGTACTTC.

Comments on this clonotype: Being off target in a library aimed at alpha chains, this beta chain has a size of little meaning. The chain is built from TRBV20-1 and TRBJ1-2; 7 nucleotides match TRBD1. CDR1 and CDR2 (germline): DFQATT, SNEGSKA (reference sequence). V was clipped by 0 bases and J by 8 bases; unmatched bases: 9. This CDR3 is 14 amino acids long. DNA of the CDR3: TGCAGTGCTAGAGATCAAAGGGGGCAGGAAGGCTACACCTTC. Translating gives CSARDQRGQEGYTF.

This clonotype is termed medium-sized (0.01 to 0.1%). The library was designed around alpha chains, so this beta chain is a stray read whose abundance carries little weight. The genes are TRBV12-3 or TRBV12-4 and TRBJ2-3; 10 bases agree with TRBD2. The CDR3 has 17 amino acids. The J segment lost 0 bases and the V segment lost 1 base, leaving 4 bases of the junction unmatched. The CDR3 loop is CASSLGVAGGSTDTQYF. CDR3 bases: TGTGCCAGCAGTTTAGGGGTAGCGGGGGGTAGCACAGATACGCAGTATTTT.

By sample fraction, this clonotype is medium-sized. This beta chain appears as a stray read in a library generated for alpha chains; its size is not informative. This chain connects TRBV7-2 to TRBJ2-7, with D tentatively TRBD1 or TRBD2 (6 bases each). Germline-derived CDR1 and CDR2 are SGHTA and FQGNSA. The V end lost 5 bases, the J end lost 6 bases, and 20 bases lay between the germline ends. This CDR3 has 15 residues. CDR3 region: CASSPKGGRSGEQYF. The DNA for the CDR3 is TGTGCCAGCAGCCCGAAGGGGGGCCGATCCGGCGAGCAGTACTTC.

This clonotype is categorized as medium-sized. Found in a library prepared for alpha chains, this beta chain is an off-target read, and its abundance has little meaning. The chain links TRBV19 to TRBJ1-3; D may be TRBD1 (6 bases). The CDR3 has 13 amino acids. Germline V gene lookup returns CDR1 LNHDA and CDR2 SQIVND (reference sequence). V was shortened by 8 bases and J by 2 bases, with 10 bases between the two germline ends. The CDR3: CASEQGAGNTIYF. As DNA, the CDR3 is TGTGCCAGTGAACAGGGAGCTGGAAACACCATATATTTT.

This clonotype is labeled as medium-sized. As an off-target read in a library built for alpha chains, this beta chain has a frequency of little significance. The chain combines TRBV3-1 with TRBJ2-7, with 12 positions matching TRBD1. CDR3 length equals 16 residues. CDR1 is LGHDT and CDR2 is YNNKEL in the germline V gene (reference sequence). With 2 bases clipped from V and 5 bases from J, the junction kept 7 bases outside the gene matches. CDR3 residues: CASSQNWDRGPNEQYF. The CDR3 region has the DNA TGTGCCAGCAGCCAAAACTGGGACAGGGGGCCCAACGAGCAGTACTTC.

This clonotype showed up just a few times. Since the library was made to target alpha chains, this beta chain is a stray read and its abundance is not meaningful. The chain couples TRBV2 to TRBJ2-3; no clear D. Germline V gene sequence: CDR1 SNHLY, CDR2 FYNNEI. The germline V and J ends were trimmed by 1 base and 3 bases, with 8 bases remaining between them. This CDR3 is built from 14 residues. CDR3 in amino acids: CASSEGYQTDTQYF. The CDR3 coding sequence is TGTGCCAGCAGTGAAGGGTATCAGACAGATACGCAGTATTTT. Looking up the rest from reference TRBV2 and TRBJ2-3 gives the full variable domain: EPEVTQTPSHQVTQMGQEVILRCVPISNHLYFYWYRQILGQKVEFLVSFYNNEISEKSEIFDDQFSVERPDGSNFTLKIRSTKLEDSAMYFCASSEGYQTDTQYFGPGTRLTVL.

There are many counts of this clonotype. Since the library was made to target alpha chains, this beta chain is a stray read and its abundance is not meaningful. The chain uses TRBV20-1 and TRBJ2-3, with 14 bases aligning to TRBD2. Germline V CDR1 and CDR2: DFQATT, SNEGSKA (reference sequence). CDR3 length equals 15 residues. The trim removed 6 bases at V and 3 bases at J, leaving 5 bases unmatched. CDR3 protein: CSAPTSGRGTDTQYF. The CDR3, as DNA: TGCAGTGCGCCGACTAGCGGGAGGGGGACAGATACGCAGTATTTT.

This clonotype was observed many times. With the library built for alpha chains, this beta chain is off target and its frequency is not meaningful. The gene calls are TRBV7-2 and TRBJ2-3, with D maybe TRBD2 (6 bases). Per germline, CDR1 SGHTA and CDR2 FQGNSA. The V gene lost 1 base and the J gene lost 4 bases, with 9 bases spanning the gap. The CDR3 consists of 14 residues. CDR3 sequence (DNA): TGTGCCAGCAGCTTAGGCGGGGCCTCAGATACGCAGTATTTT. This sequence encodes CASSLGGASDTQYF.

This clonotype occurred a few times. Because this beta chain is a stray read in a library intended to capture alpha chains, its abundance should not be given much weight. CDR3 DNA: TGTGCCAGCAGTCCAGACACGGGATTGAACACTGAAGCTTTCTTT. This sequence encodes CASSPDTGLNTEAFF. The chain uses TRBV28 and TRBJ1-1; no reliable D call. The CDR3 extends over 15 amino acids. The ends were cut back, 5 bases at V and 0 bases at J, with 13 bases in the middle. Germline V gene data show CDR1 as MDHEN and CDR2 as SYDVKM.

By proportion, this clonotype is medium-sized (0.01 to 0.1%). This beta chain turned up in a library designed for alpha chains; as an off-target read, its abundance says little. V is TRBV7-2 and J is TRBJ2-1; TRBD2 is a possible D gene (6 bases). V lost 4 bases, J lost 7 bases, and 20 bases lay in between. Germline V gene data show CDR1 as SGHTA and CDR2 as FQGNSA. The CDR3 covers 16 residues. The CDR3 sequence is CASSSNPGRHRNEQFF. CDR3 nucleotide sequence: TGTGCCAGCAGCTCTAACCCGGGGAGGCACAGGAATGAGCAGTTCTTC.

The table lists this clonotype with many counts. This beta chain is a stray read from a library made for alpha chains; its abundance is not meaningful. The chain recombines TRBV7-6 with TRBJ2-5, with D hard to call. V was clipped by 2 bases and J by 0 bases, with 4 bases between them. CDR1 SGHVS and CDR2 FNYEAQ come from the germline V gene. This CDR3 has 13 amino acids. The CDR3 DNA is TGTGCCAGCAGCTTATGGCACCAAGAGACCCAGTACTTC. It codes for CASSLWHQETQYF.

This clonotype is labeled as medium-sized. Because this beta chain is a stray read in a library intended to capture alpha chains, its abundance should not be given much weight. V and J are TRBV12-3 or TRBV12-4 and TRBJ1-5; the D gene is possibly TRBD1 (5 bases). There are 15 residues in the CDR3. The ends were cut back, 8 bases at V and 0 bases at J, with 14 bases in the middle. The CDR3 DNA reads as TGTGCCAGCGGGGGGACGGGGGATAGCAATCAGCCCCAGCATTTT. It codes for CASGGTGDSNQPQHF.

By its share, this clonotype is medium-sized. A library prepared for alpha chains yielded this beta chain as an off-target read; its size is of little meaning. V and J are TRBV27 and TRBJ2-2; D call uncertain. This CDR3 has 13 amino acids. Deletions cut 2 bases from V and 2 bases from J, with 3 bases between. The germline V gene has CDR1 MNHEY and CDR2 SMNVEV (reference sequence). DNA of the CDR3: TGTGCCAGCAGTTTAGTTAACACCGGGGAGCTGTTTTTT. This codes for CASSLVNTGELFF.

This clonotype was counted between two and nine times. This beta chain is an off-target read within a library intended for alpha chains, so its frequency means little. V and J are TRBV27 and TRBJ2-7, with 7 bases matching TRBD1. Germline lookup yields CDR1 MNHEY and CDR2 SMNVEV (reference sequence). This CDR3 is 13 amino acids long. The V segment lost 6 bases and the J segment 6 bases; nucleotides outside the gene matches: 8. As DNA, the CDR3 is TGTGCCAGCAGAGTAACAGGGGTGAGCGAGCAGTACTTC. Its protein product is CASRVTGVSEQYF.